Listed here are 11 T cell receptor beta chains from one sample, sequenced in a study of blood T cell repertoires in COVID-19. Sequencing used immunoSEQ multiplex PCR; TCRdb keeps in-frame clones, though not all of them. The sample lists 100,000 to 140,000 clones; about 89% were seen once. Material: peripheral blood. The source is a man aged 40-49 years with active or convalescent COVID-19.

The chain carries TRBV28 and TRBJ1-1, with D unclear. The CDR3 extends over 14 amino acids. V shed 7 bases and J shed 0 bases, with 12 bases lying between them. CDR1 MDHEN and CDR2 SYDVKM come from the germline V gene. The CDR3 protein is CASILGSMNTEAFF. Written as DNA, the CDR3 is TGTGCCAGCATTCTGGGGAGCATGAACACTGAAGCTTTCTTT.

This chain joins TRBV5-1 and TRBJ2-2, with 7 bases aligning to TRBD1. The CDR3 is 16 amino acids. The germline V gene has CDR1 SGHRS and CDR2 YFSETQ. J gave up 2 bases and V 4 bases, and 8 bases lay outside the gene matches. The CDR3 loop reads CASSITTGDNTGELFF. The CDR3 DNA sequence: TGCGCCAGCAGCATAACCACAGGGGACAACACCGGGGAGCTGTTTTTT. Variable domain in full (rest from reference TRBV5-1 and TRBJ2-2): KAGVTQTPRYLIKTRGQQVTLSCSPISGHRSVSWYQQTPGQGLQFLFEYFSETQRNKGNFPGRFSGRQFSNSRSEMNVSTLELGDSALYLCASSITTGDNTGELFFGEGSRLTVL.

This chain links TRBV9 with TRBJ1-6; possibly TRBD1 for D (6 bases). The V gene's germline CDR1 is SGDLS and CDR2 YYNGEE. V was pared by 3 bases and J by 6 bases, with 16 bases between. This CDR3 has 16 amino acids. The CDR3 loop is CASSGITGTINSPLHF. In DNA, the CDR3 is TGTGCCAGCAGCGGAATTACCGGGACAATTAATTCACCCCTCCACTTT.

The J gene is TRBJ2-7, the V gene TRBV24-1, with a weak D call TRBD1 (5 bases). The CDR3 contains 15 residues. The germline gives CDR1 KGHDR, CDR2 SFDVKD. The V end was cut by 6 bases, the J end by 4 bases, with 18 bases between. The CDR3 sequence: CATSTRTDTTYEQYF. Written as DNA, the CDR3 is TGTGCCACCAGTACAAGGACGGACACCACTTACGAGCAGTACTTC.

The rearrangement uses TRBV9 and TRBJ1-2; D is possibly TRBD1 (6 bases). The germline V and J ends were trimmed by 3 bases and 6 bases, with 15 bases remaining between them. CDR1 SGDLS and CDR2 YYNGEE come from the germline V gene. This CDR3 region has 14 residues. CDR3 sequence: CASSGRGLGNGYTF. DNA for the CDR3: TGTGCCAGCAGCGGGCGGGGGCTAGGGAATGGCTACACCTTC. Full variable domain (remainder filled in from reference TRBV9 and TRBJ1-2): DSGVTQTPKHLITATGQRVTLRCSPRSGDLSVYWYQQSLDQGLQFLIQYYNGEERAKGNILERFSAQQFPDLHSELNLSSLELGDSALYFCASSGRGLGNGYTFGSGTRLTVV.

The chain uses TRBV4-2 and TRBJ2-2; D gene uncertain. CDR3 length equals 15 residues. Trimming shortened V by 0 bases and J by 1 base, and 6 bases separated the two germline ends. Germline V CDR1 and CDR2: LGHNA, YNFKEQ. Written as DNA, the CDR3 is TGTGCCAGCAGCCAAGATCTTTTGAACACCGGGGAGCTGTTTTTT. Its translation is CASSQDLLNTGELFF.

The V call is TRBV7-2, the J call TRBJ2-7; TRBD1 aligns across 7 bases. Germline CDR1 is SGHTA and CDR2 is FQGNSA. This CDR3 comprises 14 residues. The ends lost 3 bases at V and 1 base at J; junction bases unmatched: 3. The CDR3, as DNA: TGTGCCAGCAGCTTCCGGGACAGATCCTACGAGCAGTACTTC. Its translation is CASSFRDRSYEQYF.

J is TRBJ2-7 and V is TRBV29-1; 7 positions match TRBD2. From germline, CDR1 is SQVTM and CDR2 ANQGSEA. Germline trimming cut 3 bases from V and 4 bases from J; bases unmatched to any gene: 9. This CDR3 spans 14 amino acids. For the CDR3, the DNA is TGCAGCGTTGAGGTAGGGGAGGGAGAATACGAGCAGTACTTC. This encodes CSVEVGEGEYEQYF.

The V gene is TRBV6-5, the J gene TRBJ1-3, with a weak D call TRBD1 (5 bases). The length of the CDR3 is 15 residues. CDR1 MNHEY and CDR2 SVGAGI come from the germline V gene. V was trimmed by 7 bases and J by 5 bases, leaving 18 bases between them. The CDR3, as DNA: TGTGCCAGCATACCAGGGAACTCGACGCGAAACACCATATATTTT. Encoded protein: CASIPGNSTRNTIYF.

The chain combines TRBV28 with TRBJ2-1, with a weak D call TRBD2 (5 bases). Trimming pared 3 bases from V and 14 bases from J, leaving 17 bases between. CDR3 size: 13 residues. Germline V gene data show CDR1 as MDHEN and CDR2 as SYDVKM. The CDR3 reads CASSFRVLGIKFF. The CDR3 DNA reads as TGTGCCAGCAGTTTTCGGGTACTAGGCATTAAGTTCTTC. Combining the CDR3 with reference TRBV28 and TRBJ2-1 gives the whole variable domain DVKVTQSSRYLVKRTGEKVFLECVQDMDHENMFWYRQDPGLGLRLIYFSYDVKMKEKGDIPEGYSVSREKKERFSLILESASTNQTSMYLCASSFRVLGIKFFGPGTRLTVL.

This chain connects TRBV27 to TRBJ1-1; TRBD1 agrees at 8 bases. Per germline, CDR1 MNHEY and CDR2 SMNVEV (reference sequence). CDR3 length: 17 residues. After removal of 3 bases from V and 0 bases from J, the junction contained 9 bases not matched to a gene. The CDR3 sequence: CASSFYPGQGMNTEAFF. CDR3 nucleotides: TGTGCCAGCAGTTTCTACCCCGGACAGGGCATGAACACTGAAGCTTTCTTT.